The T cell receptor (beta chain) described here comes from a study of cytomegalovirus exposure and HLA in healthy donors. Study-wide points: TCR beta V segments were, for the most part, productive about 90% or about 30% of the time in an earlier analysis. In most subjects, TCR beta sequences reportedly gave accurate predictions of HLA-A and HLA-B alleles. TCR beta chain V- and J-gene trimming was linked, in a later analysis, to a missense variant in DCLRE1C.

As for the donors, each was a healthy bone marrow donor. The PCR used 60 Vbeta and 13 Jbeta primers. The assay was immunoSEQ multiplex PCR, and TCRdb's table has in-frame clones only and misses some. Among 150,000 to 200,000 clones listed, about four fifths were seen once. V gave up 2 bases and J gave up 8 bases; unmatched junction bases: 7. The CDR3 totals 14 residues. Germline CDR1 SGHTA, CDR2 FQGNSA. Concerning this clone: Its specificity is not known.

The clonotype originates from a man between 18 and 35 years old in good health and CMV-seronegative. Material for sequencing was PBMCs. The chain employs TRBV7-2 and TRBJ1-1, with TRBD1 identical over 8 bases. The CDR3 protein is CASSLPTGVREAFF. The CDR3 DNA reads TGTGCCAGCAGCTTACCGACAGGGGTAAGAGAAGCTTTCTTT.